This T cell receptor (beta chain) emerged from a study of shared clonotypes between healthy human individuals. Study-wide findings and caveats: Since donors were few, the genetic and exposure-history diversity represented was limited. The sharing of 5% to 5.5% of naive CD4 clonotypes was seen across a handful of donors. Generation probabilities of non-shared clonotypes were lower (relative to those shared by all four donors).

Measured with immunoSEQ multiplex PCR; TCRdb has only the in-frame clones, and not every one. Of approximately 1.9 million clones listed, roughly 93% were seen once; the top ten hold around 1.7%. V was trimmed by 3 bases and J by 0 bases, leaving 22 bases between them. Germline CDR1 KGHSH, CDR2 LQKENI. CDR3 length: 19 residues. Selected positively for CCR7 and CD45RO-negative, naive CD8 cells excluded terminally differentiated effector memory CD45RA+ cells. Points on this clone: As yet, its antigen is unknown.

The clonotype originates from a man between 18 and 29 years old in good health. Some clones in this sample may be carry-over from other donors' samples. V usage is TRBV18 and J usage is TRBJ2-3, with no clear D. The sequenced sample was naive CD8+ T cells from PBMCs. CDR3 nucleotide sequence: TGTGCCAGCTCACCCCGTTACGAAACAGCGCGATATAGCACAGATACGCAGTATTTT. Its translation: CASSPRYETARYSTDTQYF.